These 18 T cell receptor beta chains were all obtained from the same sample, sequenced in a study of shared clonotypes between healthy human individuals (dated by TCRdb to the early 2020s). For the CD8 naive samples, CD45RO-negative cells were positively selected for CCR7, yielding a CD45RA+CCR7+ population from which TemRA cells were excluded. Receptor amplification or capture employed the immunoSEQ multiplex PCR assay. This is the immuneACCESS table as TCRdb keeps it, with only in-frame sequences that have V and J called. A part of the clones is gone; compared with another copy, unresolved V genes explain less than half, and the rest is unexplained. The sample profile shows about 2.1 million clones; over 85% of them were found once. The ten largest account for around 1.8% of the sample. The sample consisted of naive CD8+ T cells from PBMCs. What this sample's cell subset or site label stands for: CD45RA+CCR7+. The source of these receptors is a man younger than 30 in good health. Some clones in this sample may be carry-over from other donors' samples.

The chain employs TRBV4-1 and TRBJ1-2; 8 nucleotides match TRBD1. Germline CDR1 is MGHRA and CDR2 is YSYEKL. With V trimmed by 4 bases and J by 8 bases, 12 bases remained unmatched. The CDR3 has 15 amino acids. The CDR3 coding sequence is TGCGCCAGCAGCCCGACTCCGGACAGGGCGGAAGGCTACACCTTC. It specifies CASSPTPDRAEGYTF.

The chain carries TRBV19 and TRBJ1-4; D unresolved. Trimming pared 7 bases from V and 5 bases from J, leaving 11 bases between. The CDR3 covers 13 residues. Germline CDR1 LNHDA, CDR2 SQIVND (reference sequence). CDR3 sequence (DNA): TGTGCCAGTAAACGCTCTCCCAATGAAAAACTGTTTTTT. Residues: CASKRSPNEKLFF.

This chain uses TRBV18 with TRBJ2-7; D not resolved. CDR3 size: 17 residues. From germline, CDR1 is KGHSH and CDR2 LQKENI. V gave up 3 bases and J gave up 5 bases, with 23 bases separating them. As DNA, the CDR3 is TGTGCCAGCTCACCGAAGGGATGGAAGAAGGTCGAAGACGAGCAGTACTTC. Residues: CASSPKGWKKVEDEQYF.

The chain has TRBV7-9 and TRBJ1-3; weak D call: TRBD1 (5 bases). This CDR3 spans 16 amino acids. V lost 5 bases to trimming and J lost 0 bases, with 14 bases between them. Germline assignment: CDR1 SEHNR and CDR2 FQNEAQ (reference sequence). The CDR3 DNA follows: TGTGCCAGCAGCCTAGACGTCGGGGCCTCTGGAAACACCATATATTTT. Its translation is CASSLDVGASGNTIYF.

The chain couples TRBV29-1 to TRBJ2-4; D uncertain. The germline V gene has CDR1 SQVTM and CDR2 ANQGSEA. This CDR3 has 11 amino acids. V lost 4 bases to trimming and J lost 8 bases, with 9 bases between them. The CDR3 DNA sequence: TGCAGCGTTGGCGGTGGAGACATTCAGTACTTC. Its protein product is CSVGGGDIQYF.

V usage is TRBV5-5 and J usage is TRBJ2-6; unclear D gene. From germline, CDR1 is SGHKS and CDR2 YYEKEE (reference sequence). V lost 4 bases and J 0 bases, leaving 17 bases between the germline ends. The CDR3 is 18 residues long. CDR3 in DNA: TGTGCCAGCAGCACCTTCCTAAGCCGGAGCTCTGGGGCCAACGTCCTGACTTTC. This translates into CASSTFLSRSSGANVLTF. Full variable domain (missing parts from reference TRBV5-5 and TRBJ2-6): DAGVTQSPTHLIKTRGQQVTLRCSPISGHKSVSWYQQVLGQGPQFIFQYYEKEERGRGNFPDRFSARQFPNYSSELNVNALLLGDSALYLCASSTFLSRSSGANVLTFGAGSRLTVL.

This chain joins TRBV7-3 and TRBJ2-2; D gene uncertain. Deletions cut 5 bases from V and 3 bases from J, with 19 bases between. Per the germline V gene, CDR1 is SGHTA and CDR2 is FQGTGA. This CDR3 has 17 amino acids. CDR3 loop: CASSLTSGWSDTGELFF. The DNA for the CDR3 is TGTGCCAGCAGCCTCACATCCGGTTGGTCGGACACCGGGGAGCTGTTTTTT.

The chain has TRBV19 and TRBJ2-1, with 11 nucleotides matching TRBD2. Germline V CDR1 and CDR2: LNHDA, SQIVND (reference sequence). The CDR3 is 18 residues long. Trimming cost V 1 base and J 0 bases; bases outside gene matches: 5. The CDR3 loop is CASSIGGLAVSSYNEQFF. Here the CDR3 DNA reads TGTGCCAGTAGTATAGGGGGACTAGCGGTAAGCTCCTACAATGAGCAGTTCTTC.

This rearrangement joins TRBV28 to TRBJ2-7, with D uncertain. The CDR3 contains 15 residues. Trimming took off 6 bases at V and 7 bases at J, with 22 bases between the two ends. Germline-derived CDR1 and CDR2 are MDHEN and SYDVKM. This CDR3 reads CASRSLLSLYSEQYF. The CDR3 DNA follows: TGTGCCAGCAGATCCCTTTTATCCCTATATTCGGAGCAGTACTTC.

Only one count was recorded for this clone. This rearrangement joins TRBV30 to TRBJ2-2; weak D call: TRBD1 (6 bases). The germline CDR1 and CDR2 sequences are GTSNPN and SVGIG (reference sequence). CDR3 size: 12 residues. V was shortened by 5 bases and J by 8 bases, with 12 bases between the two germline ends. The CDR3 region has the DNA TGTGCCTGGCGGGACACCCGGGGGGAGCTGTTTTTT. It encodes CAWRDTRGELFF.

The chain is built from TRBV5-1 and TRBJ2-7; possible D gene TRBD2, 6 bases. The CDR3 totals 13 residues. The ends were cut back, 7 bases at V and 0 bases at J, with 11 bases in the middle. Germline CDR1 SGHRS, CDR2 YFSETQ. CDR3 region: CASGGVTSYEQYF. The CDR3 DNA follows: TGCGCCAGCGGCGGGGTAACCTCCTACGAGCAGTACTTC.

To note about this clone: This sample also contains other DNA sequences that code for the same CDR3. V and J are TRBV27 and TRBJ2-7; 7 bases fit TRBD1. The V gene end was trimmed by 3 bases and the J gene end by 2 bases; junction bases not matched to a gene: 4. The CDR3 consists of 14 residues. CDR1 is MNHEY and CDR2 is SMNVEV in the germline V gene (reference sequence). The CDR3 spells CASSFTGTAYEQYF. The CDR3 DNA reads TGTGCCAGCAGTTTTACCGGGACAGCCTACGAGCAGTACTTC.

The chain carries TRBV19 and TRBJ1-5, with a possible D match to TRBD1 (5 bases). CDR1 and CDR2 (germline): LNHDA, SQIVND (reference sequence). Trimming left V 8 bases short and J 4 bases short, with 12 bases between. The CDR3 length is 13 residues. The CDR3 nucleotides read TGTGCCAGTGACGACAGACCGAATCAGCCCCAGCATTTT. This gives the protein CASDDRPNQPQHF.

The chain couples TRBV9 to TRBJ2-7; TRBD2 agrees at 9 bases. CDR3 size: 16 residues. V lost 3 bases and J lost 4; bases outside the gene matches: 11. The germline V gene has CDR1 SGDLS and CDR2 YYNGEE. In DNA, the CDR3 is TGTGCCAGCAGCGCCCTAGCTCGCAGCGGGAGGTACGAGCAGTACTTC. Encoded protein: CASSALARSGRYEQYF.

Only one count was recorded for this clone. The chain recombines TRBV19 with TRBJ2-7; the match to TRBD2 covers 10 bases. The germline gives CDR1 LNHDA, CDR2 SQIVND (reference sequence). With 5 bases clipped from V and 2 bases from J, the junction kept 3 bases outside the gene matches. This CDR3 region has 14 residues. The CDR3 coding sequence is TGTGCCAGTAGTGAACTAGCGGGAACCTACGAGCAGTACTTC. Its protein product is CASSELAGTYEQYF.

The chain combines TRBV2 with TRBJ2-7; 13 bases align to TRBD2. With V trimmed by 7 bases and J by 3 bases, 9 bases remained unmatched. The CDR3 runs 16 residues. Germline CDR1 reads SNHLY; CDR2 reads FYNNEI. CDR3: CASITPGLAGIYEQYF. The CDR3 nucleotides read TGTGCCAGCATCACGCCGGGACTAGCGGGAATCTACGAGCAGTACTTC.

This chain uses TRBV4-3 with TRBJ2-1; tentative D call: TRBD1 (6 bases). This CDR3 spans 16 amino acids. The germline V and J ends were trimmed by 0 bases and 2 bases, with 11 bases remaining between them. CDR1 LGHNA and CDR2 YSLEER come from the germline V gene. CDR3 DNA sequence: TGCGCCAGCAGCCAAGAAGAACAGGGTACCTACAATGAGCAGTTCTTC. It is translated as CASSQEEQGTYNEQFF.

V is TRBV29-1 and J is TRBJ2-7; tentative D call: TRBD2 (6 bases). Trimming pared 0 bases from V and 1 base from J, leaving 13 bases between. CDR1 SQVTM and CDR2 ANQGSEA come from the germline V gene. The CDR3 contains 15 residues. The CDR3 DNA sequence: TGCAGCGTTGAAGAGGGGACTGAGGAGTCCTACGAGCAGTACTTC. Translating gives CSVEEGTEESYEQYF.